This T cell receptor beta chain stems from a study of shared clonotypes between healthy human individuals. Regarding the study as a whole: Clonotypes that were shared across several donors made up roughly 5% of naive CD4 clonotypes.

Sequencing used immunoSEQ multiplex PCR; TCRdb keeps in-frame clones, though not all of them. The data contain under 2.5 million clones, approximately 90% of them singletons. Recent acute infections and vaccinations were absent in the healthy HIV-negative adult donors. The split of CD4+ cells yielded CD45RA+ naive and CD45RA-negative memory subsets. About this clone: Its cognate antigen is unknown.

The source is a man in his late teens or twenties in good health. Some clones in this sample may be carry-over from other donors' samples. The sequenced sample was naive CD4+ T cells from PBMCs. The subset denotes: CD45RA+ positively selected.

The CDR3: CASHPWAGGSSYNEQFF. The CDR3 DNA is TGCGCCAGCCACCCTTGGGCGGGAGGTTCCTCCTACAATGAGCAGTTCTTC. The chain is built from TRBV5-1 and TRBJ2-1, with 8 nucleotides matching TRBD2. V lost 7 bases and J lost 0; bases outside the gene matches: 12. Germline loops: CDR1 SGHRS, CDR2 YFSETQ. The CDR3 sequence is 17 residues long.